The 24 T cell receptor beta chains reported below all come from one sample, sequenced in a study of shared clonotypes between healthy human individuals. TCRdb's table, derived via immunoSEQ multiplex PCR, lists solely in-frame clones and lacks some. The sample gives hundreds of thousands of clones, about 74% of which show up once; about 12% is in the top ten. The sequencing sample was made of PBMCs. The receptors were gathered from a middle-aged woman in good health. Some clones in this sample may be carry-over from other donors' samples.

This rearrangement joins TRBV2 to TRBJ2-1; D gene unclear. Trimming cost V 6 bases and J 0 bases, with 9 bases left between them. The germline V gene encodes CDR1 SNHLY and CDR2 FYNNEI. The CDR3 runs 14 residues. CDR3 bases: TGTGCCAGCAGGGGTATAACCTCCTACAATGAGCAGTTCTTC. Protein sequence: CASRGITSYNEQFF.

About this clone: This CDR3 is also generated by other DNA sequences in the sample. The V and J genes are TRBV30 and TRBJ1-2; 7 bases agree with TRBD1. The CDR3 length is 14 residues. The V gene's germline CDR1 is GTSNPN and CDR2 SVGIG (reference sequence). J was trimmed by 7 bases and V by 3 bases; bases with no gene match: 11. CDR3 sequence (DNA): TGTGCCTGGAGAGTCGTAGGGGGCCTAGGTGGCTACACCTTC. It specifies CAWRVVGGLGGYTF.

The rearrangement joins TRBV2 to TRBJ1-2; TRBD1 aligns across 7 bases. After removal of 6 bases from V and 6 bases from J, the junction contained 7 bases not matched to a gene. Germline values: CDR1 SNHLY, CDR2 FYNNEI. This CDR3 region has 13 residues. CDR3 DNA sequence: TGTGCCAGCAGAGAGACAGGGTCTGATGGCTACACCTTC. Amino acids: CASRETGSDGYTF.

This clone was observed once. This sequence is one base from a far larger clone and is likely a read error. J is TRBJ1-1 and V is TRBV2; 12 positions agree with TRBD1. The germline V gene encodes CDR1 SNHLY and CDR2 FYNNEI. V dropped 8 bases and J dropped 10; count of bases not matched to a gene: 11. The CDR3 extends over 14 amino acids. CDR3 coding DNA: TGTGCCAGCGGCTCCGGGACAGGGGGCGACTTAGCTTTCTTT. Amino acids: CASGSGTGGDLAFF.

The chain combines TRBV28 with TRBJ1-2; D not resolved. Germline loops: CDR1 MDHEN, CDR2 SYDVKM. V lost 9 bases and J lost 7, with 12 bases in between. The CDR3 loop spans 11 amino acids. CDR3: CARLRERGYTF. The CDR3 region has the DNA TGTGCCAGGTTAAGAGAACGTGGCTACACCTTC.

The sample holds many counts of this clone. Within the sample, other DNA sequences also encode this same CDR3. The V and J genes are TRBV15 and TRBJ1-2; D is ambiguous. Looked up from germline, CDR1 is LNHNV and CDR2 is YYDKDF (reference sequence). V was cut by 4 bases and J by 8 bases, with 11 bases left in between. The CDR3 runs 12 residues. The CDR3 DNA follows: TGTGCCACCAGCACCCGGACGGGAGGCTACACCTTC. Amino acid sequence: CATSTRTGGYTF.

This clone is medium-sized within its sample. In the same sample, other DNA sequences code for this CDR3. The genes are TRBV2 and TRBJ1-1, with TRBD1 identical over 9 bases. The V segment lost 6 bases and the J segment 6 bases; nucleotides outside the gene matches: 5. The CDR3 contains 13 residues. Germline assignment: CDR1 SNHLY and CDR2 FYNNEI. CDR3 loop: CASRADRGSEAFF. In nucleotides, the CDR3 is TGTGCCAGCAGGGCGGACAGGGGCTCTGAAGCTTTCTTT.

This chain uses TRBV10-2 with TRBJ2-1; 9 nucleotides align to TRBD2. Trimming took 0 bases from V and 8 from J; bases not matched to a gene: 11. Looked up from germline, CDR1 is WSHSY and CDR2 is SAAADI. This CDR3 region has 17 residues. Here the CDR3 DNA reads TGCGCCAGCAGTGAGTCGATGTTTAGCGGGAGTAGTCATGAGCAGTTCTTC. This translates into CASSESMFSGSSHEQFF.

J is TRBJ1-5 and V is TRBV6-4; D is uncertain. This CDR3 spans 17 amino acids. Trimming removed 0 bases at V and 2 bases at J, with 14 bases between. Looked up from germline, CDR1 is MRHNA and CDR2 is SNTAGT. The CDR3 protein is CASSDSCQIGGNQPQHF. In DNA form, the CDR3 reads TGTGCCAGCAGTGACTCGTGTCAGATCGGGGGCAATCAGCCCCAGCATTTT.

The chain recombines TRBV27 with TRBJ2-7; 9 bases are shared with TRBD1. Germline V gene lookup returns CDR1 MNHEY and CDR2 SMNVEV (reference sequence). There are 15 residues in the CDR3. Trimming removed 6 bases from V and 3 bases from J; junction bases left unmatched: 9. The CDR3: CASREPGQGIYEQYF. In DNA form, the CDR3 reads TGTGCCAGCAGAGAACCGGGACAGGGAATCTACGAGCAGTACTTC.

This clone has more than one count but fewer than ten. The V gene is TRBV11-2, the J gene TRBJ2-5; D is perhaps TRBD2 (5 bases). The CDR3 is 15 amino acids. CDR1 and CDR2 (germline): SGHAT, FQNNGV. V shed 4 bases and J shed 3 bases, with 15 bases lying between them. CDR3 DNA sequence: TGTGCCAGCAGCTCGAGGGTAGCGACCGAAGAGACCCAGTACTTC. This sequence encodes CASSSRVATEETQYF. Full variable domain (missing parts from reference TRBV11-2 and TRBJ2-5): EAGVAQSPRYKIIEKRQSVAFWCNPISGHATLYWYQQILGQGPKLLIQFQNNGVVDDSQLPKDRFSAERLKGVDSTLKIQPAKLEDSAVYLCASSSRVATEETQYFGPGTRLLVL.

Concerning this clone: A much larger clone is a single base away; this may be a read error. CDR3: CASSPQRGKGYGYTF. In DNA, the CDR3 is TGTGCCAGTAGTCCACAAAGGGGAAAGGGCTATGGCTACACCTTC. This sequence joins TRBV19 and TRBJ1-2; TRBD1 is a possible D gene (5 bases). The length of the CDR3 is 15 residues. From germline, CDR1 is LNHDA and CDR2 SQIVND (reference sequence). The germline V and J ends were trimmed by 5 bases and 4 bases, with 17 bases remaining between them.

The V call is TRBV4-2, the J call TRBJ2-7; no clear D gene. This CDR3 has 15 residues. V was shortened by 0 bases and J by 1 base, with 10 bases between the two germline ends. Per germline, CDR1 LGHNA and CDR2 YNFKEQ. CDR3 nucleotide sequence: TGTGCCAGCAGCCAAGATGAACTATCTTCCTACGAGCAGTACTTC. Residues: CASSQDELSSYEQYF.

This clone was seen repeatedly, ten times or more. The CDR3 here is CASSYRTSGLFEQFF. CDR3 DNA sequence: TGTGCCAGCAGTTACAGGACTAGCGGGTTGTTTGAGCAGTTCTTC. The chain recombines TRBV28 with TRBJ2-1, with 11 nucleotides matching TRBD2. CDR3 length: 15 amino acids. V lost 4 bases and J lost 9; bases outside the gene matches: 8. Germline assignment: CDR1 MDHEN and CDR2 SYDVKM.

This clone was counted once. A much larger clone lies a single base off, so this may be a read error. The genes are TRBV27 and TRBJ2-7; TRBD2 matches at 8 bases. After removal of 5 bases from V and 1 base from J, the junction contained 7 bases not matched to a gene. Germline V gives CDR1 MNHEY, CDR2 SMNVEV (reference sequence). The CDR3 loop spans 15 amino acids. The CDR3 DNA sequence: TGTGCCAGCAGTGCCAGGACTAGCTTTTCCTACGAGCAGTACTTC. The encoded protein is CASSARTSFSYEQYF.

CDR3 protein: CASSKGAGVYSGQYF. The CDR3 DNA reads TGTGCCAGCAGCAAAGGCGCCGGGGTCTACTCGGGGCAGTACTTC. This rearrangement joins TRBV21-1 to TRBJ2-7; the table calls TRBD2, which could not be checked here. TRBV21-1 is a known pseudogene. CDR3 length: 15 amino acids.

The chain carries TRBV6-5 and TRBJ2-6; D ambiguous. Germline CDR1 reads MNHEY; CDR2 reads SVGAGI. The CDR3 sequence is 14 residues long. V was shortened by 8 bases and J by 2 bases, with 10 bases between the two germline ends. The CDR3 sequence is CASGASTGANVLTF. The CDR3, as DNA: TGTGCCAGCGGAGCTAGTACTGGGGCCAACGTCCTGACTTTC.

This clone occurred a few times. The genes are TRBV6-1 and TRBJ1-5; a weak D match, TRBD1 (5 bases). CDR1 is MNHNS, CDR2 SASEGT, per germline. With 2 bases removed from V and 6 bases from J, the gap between germline ends came to 8 bases. The CDR3 sequence is 13 residues long. DNA for the CDR3: TGTGCCAGCAGTGAAAGGGGTCGTCAGCCCCAGCATTTT. Amino acid sequence: CASSERGRQPQHF.

Remarks on this clone: It is likely a read error: a sequence one base away is far more abundant. The CDR3 loop is CANSPMTEGEQYF. DNA of the CDR3: TGTGCCAACTCACCGATGACAGAGGGCGAGCAGTACTTC. The chain joins TRBV18 to TRBJ2-7; D could derive from TRBD1 or TRBD2 (5 bases each). The CDR3 sequence is 13 residues long. CDR1 and CDR2 (germline): KGHSH, LQKENI.

This clone was counted only a few times. V is TRBV7-8 and J is TRBJ2-3; 13 positions agree with TRBD2. From germline, CDR1 is SGHVS and CDR2 FQNEAQ. V trimming: 5 bases; J trimming: 3 bases; junction bases outside the gene matches: 2. This CDR3 has 15 residues. As DNA, the CDR3 is TGTGCCAGCAGCCCGACTAGCGGGAGGACAGATACGCAGTATTTT. Encoded protein: CASSPTSGRTDTQYF.

This clone was counted a single time. The V call is TRBV5-1, the J call TRBJ2-7; 8 bases line up with TRBD1. CDR3 length: 14 residues. Germline assignment: CDR1 SGHRS and CDR2 YFSETQ. J gave up 4 bases and V 5 bases, and 8 bases lay outside the gene matches. CDR3 nucleotides: TGCGCCAGCAGGCGTGGGACAGGCTCGTACGAGCAGTACTTC. Amino acid sequence: CASRRGTGSYEQYF. Combining the CDR3 with reference TRBV5-1 and TRBJ2-7 gives the whole variable domain KAGVTQTPRYLIKTRGQQVTLSCSPISGHRSVSWYQQTPGQGLQFLFEYFSETQRNKGNFPGRFSGRQFSNSRSEMNVSTLELGDSALYLCASRRGTGSYEQYFGPGTRLTVT.

This chain connects TRBV18 to TRBJ2-1, with D possibly TRBD2 on 5 matching bases. V lost 2 bases and J 10 bases, leaving 12 bases between the germline ends. This CDR3 comprises 13 residues. Germline-derived CDR1 and CDR2 are KGHSH and LQKENI. As DNA, the CDR3 is TGTGCCAGCTCACCAGTTTCGAGCGGAGAGCAGTTCTTC. This gives the protein CASSPVSSGEQFF.

This clone has just a few counts. The chain carries TRBV5-1 and TRBJ2-5; D unclear. Near its end, the DNA agrees better with TRBJ2-7, so the J call may be wrong. The CDR3 runs 14 residues. Germline-derived CDR1 and CDR2 are SGHRS and YFSETQ. CDR3 residues: CASSLEPPPTEQYF. The CDR3 DNA sequence: TGCGCCAGCAGCTTGGAGCCACCCCCCACCGAGCAGTACTTC.

V and J are TRBV5-1 and TRBJ1-1; D perhaps matches TRBD1 (5 bases). V lost 0 bases and J lost 7, with 10 bases in between. The CDR3 is 13 residues long. The V gene's germline CDR1 is SGHRS and CDR2 YFSETQ. The CDR3 sequence is CASSLAGHGEAFF. In DNA form, the CDR3 reads TGCGCCAGCAGCTTGGCCGGACACGGTGAAGCTTTCTTT.